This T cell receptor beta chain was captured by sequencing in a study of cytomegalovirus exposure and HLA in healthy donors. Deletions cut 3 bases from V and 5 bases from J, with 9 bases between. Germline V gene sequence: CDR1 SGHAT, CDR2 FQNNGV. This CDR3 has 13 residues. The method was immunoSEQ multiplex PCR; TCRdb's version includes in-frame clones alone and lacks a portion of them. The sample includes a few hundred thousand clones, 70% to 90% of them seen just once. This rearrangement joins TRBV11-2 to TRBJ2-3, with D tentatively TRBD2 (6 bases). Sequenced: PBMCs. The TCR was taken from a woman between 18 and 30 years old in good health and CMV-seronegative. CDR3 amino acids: CASSLVGGDTQYF. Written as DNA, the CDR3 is TGTGCCAGCAGCTTGGTGGGGGGAGATACGCAGTATTTT.